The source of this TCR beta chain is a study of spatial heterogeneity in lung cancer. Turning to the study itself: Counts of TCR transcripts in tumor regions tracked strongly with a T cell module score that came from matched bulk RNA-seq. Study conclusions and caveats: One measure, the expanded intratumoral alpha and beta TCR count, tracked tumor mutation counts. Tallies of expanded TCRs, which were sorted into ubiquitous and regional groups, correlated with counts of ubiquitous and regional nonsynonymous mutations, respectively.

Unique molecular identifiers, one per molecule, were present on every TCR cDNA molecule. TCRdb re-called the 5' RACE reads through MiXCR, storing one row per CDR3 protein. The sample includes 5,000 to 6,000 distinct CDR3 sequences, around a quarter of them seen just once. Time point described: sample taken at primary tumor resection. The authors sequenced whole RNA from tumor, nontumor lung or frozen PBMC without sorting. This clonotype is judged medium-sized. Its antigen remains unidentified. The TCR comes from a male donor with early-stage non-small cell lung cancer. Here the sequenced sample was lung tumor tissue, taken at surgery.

The CDR3 protein is CASRDRANSGANVLTF. The CDR3 nucleotides are TGTGCCAGCCGGGACAGGGCGAACTCTGGGGCCAACGTCCTGACTTTC. J is TRBJ2-6 and V is TRBV11-2; 9 bases match TRBD1. V trimming: 8 bases; J trimming: 0 bases; junction bases outside the gene matches: 5. This CDR3 contains 16 residues. The V gene's germline CDR1 is SGHAT and CDR2 FQNNGV.